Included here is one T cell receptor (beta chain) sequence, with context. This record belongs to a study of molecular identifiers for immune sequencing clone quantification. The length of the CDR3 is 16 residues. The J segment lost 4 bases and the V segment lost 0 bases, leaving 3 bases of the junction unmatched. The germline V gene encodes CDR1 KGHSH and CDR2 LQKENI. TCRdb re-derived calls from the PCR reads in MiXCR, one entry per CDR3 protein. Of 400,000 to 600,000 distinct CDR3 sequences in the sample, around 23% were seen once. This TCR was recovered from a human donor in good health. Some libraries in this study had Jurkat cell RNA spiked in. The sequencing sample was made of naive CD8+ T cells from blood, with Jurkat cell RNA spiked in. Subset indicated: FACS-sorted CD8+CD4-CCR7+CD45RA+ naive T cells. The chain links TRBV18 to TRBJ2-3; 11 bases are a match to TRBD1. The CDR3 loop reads CASSPPWTGGADTQYF. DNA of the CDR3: TGTGCCAGCTCACCACCGTGGACAGGGGGCGCAGATACGCAGTATTTT.